These 31 T cell receptor beta chains were sequenced from one sample in a study of blood T cell repertoires in COVID-19. Assay: immunoSEQ multiplex PCR; the TCRdb copy retains only in-frame clones and omits some. Of fewer than 250,000 clones in the sample, around 87% were seen once. Sequencing used PBMCs or T cells enriched from blood (not recorded which). The receptors stem from a woman aged 40 to 49 in a cohort exposed to, infected with or recovered from COVID-19 (not recorded which).

This chain links TRBV24-1 with TRBJ2-3, with D perhaps matching TRBD2 (5 bases). Germline V lookup: CDR1 KGHDR, CDR2 SFDVKD. This CDR3 is 12 amino acids long. V was shortened by 9 bases and J by 3 bases, with 9 bases between the two germline ends. CDR3 residues: CATDEGTDTQYF. The CDR3 region has the DNA TGTGCCACCGACGAGGGAACAGATACGCAGTATTTT.

The chain uses TRBV28 and TRBJ2-6; D is unclear. Germline V gene lookup returns CDR1 MDHEN and CDR2 SYDVKM. Trimming removed 5 bases at V and 0 bases at J, with 8 bases between. CDR3 length: 15 residues. The CDR3 sequence is CASSRLYSGANVLTF. In DNA form, the CDR3 reads TGTGCCAGCAGTCGTCTATACTCTGGGGCCAACGTCCTGACTTTC. The full variable domain, in which reference TRBV28 and TRBJ2-6 provide the parts outside the CDR3, is DVKVTQSSRYLVKRTGEKVFLECVQDMDHENMFWYRQDPGLGLRLIYFSYDVKMKEKGDIPEGYSVSREKKERFSLILESASTNQTSMYLCASSRLYSGANVLTFGAGSRLTVL.

This chain uses TRBV2 with TRBJ2-1; 8 bases are shared with TRBD2. The CDR3 covers 13 residues. The J segment lost 10 bases and the V segment lost 5 bases, leaving 7 bases of the junction unmatched. CDR1 SNHLY and CDR2 FYNNEI come from the germline V gene. CDR3 coding DNA: TGTGCCAGCAGTCCTCCATTAGCGGGAGAGCAGTTCTTC. This codes for CASSPPLAGEQFF.

This clone was counted only a few times. The chain carries TRBV7-2 and TRBJ2-2, with TRBD2 matching 11 bases. Trimming at V came to 5 bases and at J to 4 bases, leaving 3 bases not matched to a gene. CDR3 size: 15 residues. CDR1 and CDR2 from the germline V gene are SGHTA and FQGNSA. CDR3 in amino acids: CASSVGTSGTGELFF. CDR3 coding DNA: TGTGCCAGCAGCGTCGGGACTAGCGGCACCGGGGAGCTGTTTTTT.

The chain recombines TRBV28 with TRBJ2-1, with 7 bases identical to TRBD1. Germline CDR1 and CDR2: MDHEN and SYDVKM. The V and J ends lost 3 bases and 4 bases, in that order; junction bases with no gene match: 27. The CDR3 covers 22 residues. The CDR3 sequence: CASSFPDINRDRAPFSYNEQFF. Here the CDR3 DNA reads TGTGCCAGCAGTTTCCCAGATATTAACAGAGACAGGGCTCCCTTCAGTTACAATGAGCAGTTCTTC.

Only one count was recorded for this clone. The gene calls are TRBV28 and TRBJ1-2; 8 nucleotides align to TRBD1. This CDR3 is built from 15 residues. V was pared by 1 base and J by 5 bases, with 6 bases of the junction left unmatched. CDR1 MDHEN and CDR2 SYDVKM come from the germline V gene. CDR3 loop: CASSLLAGGVYGYTF. The CDR3 DNA sequence: TGTGCCAGCAGTTTATTGGCAGGGGGCGTGTATGGCTACACCTTC.

This sequence joins TRBV6-5 and TRBJ1-3; D remains ambiguous. The V gene's germline CDR1 is MNHEY and CDR2 SVGAGI. Between the trimmed V and J ends, which lost 0 bases and 2 bases, there was a span of 11 bases. The CDR3 has 16 amino acids. This chain's CDR3 is CASSYSNRGTGNTIYF. The DNA for the CDR3 is TGTGCCAGCAGTTACTCGAATCGGGGAACTGGAAACACCATATATTTT.

V and J are TRBV5-1 and TRBJ1-1; D may be TRBD1 (6 bases). Looked up from germline, CDR1 is SGHRS and CDR2 is YFSETQ. V lost 2 bases and J 1 base, leaving 15 bases between the germline ends. This CDR3 spans 16 amino acids. The CDR3 spells CASSLPKGGENTEAFF. The DNA for the CDR3 is TGCGCCAGCAGCTTACCCAAGGGGGGGGAGAACACTGAAGCTTTCTTT.

J is TRBJ1-2 and V is TRBV28; no clear D. The length of the CDR3 is 15 residues. Per germline, CDR1 MDHEN and CDR2 SYDVKM. V lost 4 bases, J lost 0 bases, and 12 bases lay in between. The CDR3 loop reads CASSWPGFANYGYTF. CDR3 DNA sequence: TGTGCCAGCAGTTGGCCGGGGTTTGCTAACTATGGCTACACCTTC.

The gene calls are TRBV7-9 and TRBJ1-5, with TRBD1 as a possible D gene (5 bases). Germline V gene lookup returns CDR1 SEHNR and CDR2 FQNEAQ (reference sequence). V lost 5 bases, J lost 2 bases, and 7 bases lay in between. CDR3 length equals 13 residues. The CDR3 bases are TGTGCCAGCAGCAAACAGGGCAATCAGCCCCAGCATTTT. Residues: CASSKQGNQPQHF.

The chain is built from TRBV29-1 and TRBJ1-4, with no clear D. This CDR3 contains 13 residues. V lost 4 bases to trimming and J lost 3 bases, with 9 bases between them. Germline V CDR1 and CDR2: SQVTM, ANQGSEA. The DNA of the CDR3 is TGCAGCGTTGGGGCCGGTCCTAATGAAAAACTGTTTTTT. Its protein product is CSVGAGPNEKLFF.

The rearrangement uses TRBV19 and TRBJ1-1, with TRBD1 as a possible D gene (6 bases). Trimming removed 5 bases at V and 0 bases at J, with 13 bases between. There are 15 residues in the CDR3. CDR1 is LNHDA and CDR2 is SQIVND in the germline V gene (reference sequence). In DNA form, the CDR3 reads TGTGCCAGTAGTCGAGCCGACAGGATGAACACTGAAGCTTTCTTT. Translating it yields CASSRADRMNTEAFF.

The genes are TRBV6-1 and TRBJ2-1, with 8 positions matching TRBD2. The CDR3 runs to 13 residues. Looked up from germline, CDR1 is MNHNS and CDR2 is SASEGT. Trimming took 2 bases from V and 14 from J; bases not matched to a gene: 8. CDR3 sequence reads: CASSEYSGAPEFF. CDR3 DNA sequence: TGTGCCAGCAGTGAATATAGCGGGGCCCCTGAGTTCTTC.

The chain carries TRBV25-1 and TRBJ1-1; D call uncertain. CDR1 is MGHDK, CDR2 SYGVNS, per germline. The length of the CDR3 is 13 residues. Trimming shortened V by 2 bases and J by 2 bases, and 6 bases separated the two germline ends. This CDR3 is CASSEEINTEAFF. The CDR3 DNA reads as TGTGCCAGCAGTGAAGAGATTAACACTGAAGCTTTCTTT.

This clone was counted a few times. The chain employs TRBV4-1 and TRBJ1-1; the D is unclear. The V gene's germline CDR1 is MGHRA and CDR2 YSYEKL. V gave up 4 bases and J gave up 1 base, with 10 bases separating them. CDR3 length: 14 residues. CDR3 DNA sequence: TGCGCCAGCAGCCTAATAGTCGGGAACACTGAAGCTTTCTTT. It encodes CASSLIVGNTEAFF.

The V call is TRBV3-1 (or the pseudogene TRBV3-2), the J call TRBJ2-3; maybe TRBD1 (6 bases). This CDR3 has 16 amino acids. Per germline, CDR1 LGHDT and CDR2 YNNKEL (reference sequence). The V end lost 6 bases, the J end lost 3 bases, and 19 bases lay between the germline ends. The CDR3 here is CASRAAGAPETDTQYF. The CDR3 region has the DNA TGTGCCAGCAGAGCAGCAGGGGCCCCCGAGACAGATACGCAGTATTTT.

This clone was counted only a few times. The chain links TRBV2 to TRBJ2-3, with D hard to call. The CDR3 totals 11 residues. CDR1 is SNHLY and CDR2 is FYNNEI in the germline V gene. V was clipped by 7 bases and J by 4 bases, with 6 bases between them. The DNA for the CDR3 is TGTGCCAGCAATAGTGCAGATACGCAGTATTTT. This codes for CASNSADTQYF.

This chain joins TRBV5-1 and TRBJ2-3, with D maybe TRBD1 (6 bases). This CDR3 has 15 residues. V lost 3 bases to trimming and J lost 0 bases, with 11 bases between them. CDR1 is SGHRS, CDR2 YFSETQ, per germline. In nucleotides, the CDR3 is TGCGCCAGCAGCTGGAGGACAGTGAGCACAGATACGCAGTATTTT. Translated, it gives CASSWRTVSTDTQYF.

The chain uses TRBV7-8 and TRBJ2-3; 8 bases align to TRBD1. The V and J ends lost 4 bases and 3 bases, in that order; junction bases with no gene match: 12. Germline CDR1 is SGHVS and CDR2 is FQNEAQ. This CDR3 is built from 17 residues. The CDR3 loop reads CASSSVDRGRVTDTQYF. In nucleotides, the CDR3 is TGTGCCAGCAGCTCAGTCGACAGGGGACGGGTTACAGATACGCAGTATTTT.

The J gene is TRBJ1-1, the V gene TRBV3-1 (or the pseudogene TRBV3-2), with no clear D. V was clipped by 3 bases and J by 6 bases, with 17 bases between them. Germline CDR1 LGHDT, CDR2 YNNKEL (reference sequence). There are 15 residues in the CDR3. The CDR3 nucleotides read TGTGCCAGCAGCCACCTCTCCCGGGGTCTTGCTGAAGCTTTCTTT. Encoded protein: CASSHLSRGLAEAFF.

The chain joins TRBV28 to TRBJ2-3, with a weak D call TRBD2 (5 bases). Germline CDR1 reads MDHEN; CDR2 reads SYDVKM. The V gene lost 6 bases and the J gene lost 4 bases, with 20 bases spanning the gap. This CDR3 is 16 amino acids long. Written as DNA, the CDR3 is TGTGCCAGCAGAGCCCACACAGCTAGCTTGTCAGATACGCAGTATTTT. This gives the protein CASRAHTASLSDTQYF.

V is TRBV5-1 and J is TRBJ2-1, with 13 nucleotides matching TRBD2. V trimming: 0 bases; J trimming: 4 bases; junction bases outside the gene matches: 4. CDR3 length: 17 residues. Germline-derived CDR1 and CDR2 are SGHRS and YFSETQ. This CDR3 reads CASSLGLAGGKYNEQFF. The CDR3, as DNA: TGCGCCAGCAGCTTGGGACTAGCGGGGGGCAAGTACAATGAGCAGTTCTTC.

The chain carries TRBV13 and TRBJ2-5; 9 bases line up with TRBD2. Trimming took 5 bases from V and 1 from J; bases not matched to a gene: 11. Per germline, CDR1 PRHDT and CDR2 FYEKMQ (reference sequence). The CDR3 totals 17 residues. CDR3 in amino acids: CASSESGLAGSQETQYF. Here the CDR3 DNA reads TGTGCCAGCAGCGAGAGTGGTCTAGCGGGGAGCCAAGAGACCCAGTACTTC.

The rearrangement uses TRBV19 and TRBJ1-1; D not resolved. The CDR3 has 14 amino acids. CDR1 LNHDA and CDR2 SQIVND come from the germline V gene (reference sequence). Trimming cost V 5 bases and J 1 base, with 11 bases left between them. CDR3 DNA sequence: TGTGCCAGTAGTCGCCGGGGTTCGAACACTGAAGCTTTCTTT. Protein sequence: CASSRRGSNTEAFF.

The genes are TRBV11-2 and TRBJ2-1; 12 nucleotides match TRBD2. With 1 base clipped from V and 10 bases from J, the junction kept 2 bases outside the gene matches. Looked up from germline, CDR1 is SGHAT and CDR2 is FQNNGV. This CDR3 is built from 14 residues. In DNA form, the CDR3 reads TGTGCCAGCAGCTTAGGACTAGCGGGAGTAGAGCAGTTCTTC. Residues: CASSLGLAGVEQFF.

The chain employs TRBV24-1 and TRBJ1-2; no reliable D call. V was pared by 4 bases and J by 4 bases, with 12 bases between. CDR1 and CDR2 from the germline V gene are KGHDR and SFDVKD. The CDR3 loop spans 14 amino acids. CDR3 DNA sequence: TGTGCCACCAGTGACGCTTCCCCAGGCTATGGCTACACCTTC. The encoded protein is CATSDASPGYGYTF.

The chain uses TRBV18 and TRBJ1-1, with D perhaps TRBD1 (6 bases). This CDR3 region has 18 residues. Germline CDR1 and CDR2: KGHSH and LQKENI. The V gene lost 3 bases and the J gene lost 3 bases, with 23 bases spanning the gap. The CDR3 nucleotides read TGTGCCAGCTCACCCCTCTTGCACAGGGTAGTAGGGGACACTGAAGCTTTCTTT. It is translated as CASSPLLHRVVGDTEAFF.

V and J are TRBV2 and TRBJ1-4, with D perhaps matching TRBD1 (5 bases). V was pared by 3 bases and J by 10 bases, with 24 bases between. Germline-derived CDR1 and CDR2 are SNHLY and FYNNEI. The CDR3 is 17 residues long. DNA of the CDR3: TGTGCCAGCAGTGATGGTGGAATTCAGGGTCTTTGGGGAAAACTGTTTTTT. Translated, it gives CASSDGGIQGLWGKLFF.

The DNA of the CDR3 is TGTGCCAGCAAGATAGCGGGAAACGGCGAGCAGTACTTC. Its translation: CASKIAGNGEQYF. The chain uses TRBV6-5 and TRBJ2-7, with 8 bases lining up with TRBD2. Germline trimming cut 7 bases from V and 6 bases from J; bases unmatched to any gene: 8. CDR3 length: 13 amino acids. Germline CDR1 and CDR2: MNHEY and SVGAGI.

V and J are TRBV6-4 and TRBJ2-2; 8 bases map to TRBD2. CDR1 is MRHNA and CDR2 is SNTAGT in the germline V gene. CDR3 length: 15 residues. Trimming cost V 4 bases and J 3 bases; bases outside gene matches: 4. The CDR3 reads CASSAGGADTGELFF. CDR3 DNA: TGTGCCAGCAGTGCGGGGGGGGCCGACACCGGGGAGCTGTTTTTT.

This chain uses TRBV21-1 with TRBJ1-2; the table's D call TRBD1 went unverified against the DNA. TRBV21-1 counts as a pseudogene. The CDR3 covers 14 residues. CDR3 nucleotide sequence: TGTGCCAGCAGCGCCACCGGGACAGTCTATGGCTACACCTTC. It specifies CASSATGTVYGYTF.